Shown below are 23 T cell receptor beta chains from a single sample sequenced in a study of CDR3 diversity in severe acne. TCRdb called the PCR reads again in MiXCR, with one record for every CDR3 protein. The data contain around 94,000 distinct CDR3 sequences, 51% of them singletons. Sequences were obtained from blood. The receptors were sampled from a male donor with acne.

The chain carries TRBV5-1 and TRBJ2-5, with 11 bases matching TRBD2. Germline CDR1 reads SGHRS; CDR2 reads YFSETQ. CDR3 length: 16 residues. Trimming removed 0 bases from V and 7 bases from J; junction bases left unmatched: 8. The CDR3 nucleotides are TGCGCCAGCAGCTTGGCCTTACTAGCGGGAGTCGGGACCCAGTACTTC. Amino acids: CASSLALLAGVGTQYF.

This clonotype was seen at least ten times. The V gene is TRBV11-3, the J gene TRBJ2-1; D is ambiguous. Looked up from germline, CDR1 is SGHNT and CDR2 is YENEEA. The CDR3 sequence is 15 residues long. V lost 0 bases to trimming and J lost 3 bases, with 9 bases between them. The CDR3 sequence is CASSLDVPRYNEQFF. In nucleotides, the CDR3 is TGTGCCAGCAGCTTAGATGTCCCCCGCTACAATGAGCAGTTCTTC.

The J gene is TRBJ2-3, the V gene TRBV28, with 8 bases aligning to TRBD2. V lost 2 bases to trimming and J lost 5 bases; unmatched junction nucleotides: 9. CDR3 size: 16 residues. Germline values: CDR1 MDHEN, CDR2 SYDVKM. CDR3 in amino acids: CASSLRTSGSIDTQYF. In DNA form, the CDR3 reads TGTGCCAGCAGTTTACGTACGAGCGGGAGTATAGATACGCAGTATTTT.

This clonotype has ten or more counts. V usage is TRBV6-6 and J usage is TRBJ2-2; D ambiguous. The CDR3 spans 15 residues. V was clipped by 5 bases and J by 3 bases, with 13 bases between them. Germline V gene lookup returns CDR1 MNHNY and CDR2 SVGAGI (reference sequence). DNA of the CDR3: TGTGCCAGCAGTCCCGAACTGAAGTACACCGGGGAGCTGTTTTTT. This sequence encodes CASSPELKYTGELFF.

In this sample, this clonotype turned up a few times. The V and J genes are TRBV6-1 and TRBJ1-1; 9 nucleotides agree with TRBD1. The CDR3 is 13 residues long. The germline V gene encodes CDR1 MNHNS and CDR2 SASEGT. V was clipped by 8 bases and J by 4 bases; unmatched bases: 5. CDR3 loop: CASEMTGGTEAFF. For the CDR3, the DNA is TGTGCCAGCGAAATGACAGGGGGCACTGAAGCTTTCTTT.

The rearrangement joins TRBV29-1 to TRBJ2-5; 8 nucleotides line up with TRBD1. The J call may not be correct, given that the DNA end is closer to TRBJ2-7. This CDR3 is 14 amino acids long. Germline V lookup: CDR1 SQVTM, CDR2 ANQGSEA. The DNA for the CDR3 is TGCAGCGTTGAACGACAGGGGTCAACCTACGAGCAGTACTTC. It yields the protein CSVERQGSTYEQYF.

The CDR3 DNA reads TGTGCCAGCAGTATAACCGGGACTAGCGGGAGTGATGAGCAGTTCTTC. It codes for CASSITGTSGSDEQFF. The chain is built from TRBV4-2 and TRBJ2-1, with 14 bases fitting TRBD2. CDR3 length equals 16 residues. The V segment lost 6 bases and the J segment 8 bases; nucleotides outside the gene matches: 9. Germline-derived CDR1 and CDR2 are LGHNA and YNFKEQ.

This clonotype was picked up one time. Mismatch with germline at one junction end may stem from a read error. The chain links TRBV2 to TRBJ2-7; possibly TRBD2 for D (5 bases). Germline V CDR1 and CDR2: SNHLY, FYNNEI. The CDR3 has 11 residues. The CDR3 DNA follows: TGTGCCAGCCTCACAGCCGGGGAGCTGTACTTC. Translation: CASLTAGELYF. Full variable domain (remainder filled in from reference TRBV2 and TRBJ2-7): EPEVTQTPSHQVTQMGQEVILRCVPISNHLYFYWYRQILGQKVEFLVSFYNNEISEKSEIFDDQFSVERPDGSNFTLKIRSTKLEDSAMYFCASLTAGELYFGPGTRLTVT.

This clonotype was recorded many times. V and J are TRBV9 and TRBJ2-1; possibly TRBD1 for D (5 bases). The CDR3 extends over 16 amino acids. Germline CDR1 is SGDLS and CDR2 is YYNGEE. The V end was cut by 4 bases, the J end by 8 bases, with 22 bases between. CDR3 region: CASSSSGEGARDEQFF. The DNA of the CDR3 is TGTGCCAGCAGCTCCTCCGGTGAAGGGGCACGCGATGAGCAGTTCTTC.

This clonotype was seen a single time. The gene calls are TRBV10-3 and TRBJ2-7; D unresolved. Germline assignment: CDR1 ENHRY and CDR2 SYGVKD. There are 14 residues in the CDR3. The V gene lost 3 bases and the J gene lost 3 bases, with 12 bases spanning the gap. CDR3 loop: CAISEGNTIYEQYF. The CDR3 coding sequence is TGTGCCATCAGTGAAGGCAACACCATCTACGAGCAGTACTTC.

The chain uses TRBV6-2 or TRBV6-3 and TRBJ1-1, with 7 bases fitting TRBD1. The CDR3 is made up of 14 amino acids. Germline CDR1 is MNHEY and CDR2 is SVGEGT. The trim removed 7 bases at V and 5 bases at J, leaving 10 bases unmatched. This CDR3 reads CASTPTSTGTEAFF. The CDR3 DNA follows: TGTGCCAGCACCCCAACCTCGACAGGGACTGAAGCTTTCTTT.

The chain joins TRBV25-1 to TRBJ2-3; 9 nucleotides line up with TRBD1. Germline assignment: CDR1 MGHDK and CDR2 SYGVNS. V shed 7 bases, J shed 4 bases, and the junction held 3 bases outside the gene matches. CDR3 length equals 13 residues. In DNA, the CDR3 is TGTGCCAGCACGGGACAGGGTGCAGATACGCAGTATTTT. It specifies CASTGQGADTQYF.

This clonotype has a count of ten or more. The chain is built from TRBV18 and TRBJ1-1, with 7 positions matching TRBD1. Germline trimming cut 3 bases from V and 8 bases from J; bases unmatched to any gene: 9. This CDR3 comprises 14 residues. Germline lookup yields CDR1 KGHSH and CDR2 LQKENI. CDR3 protein: CASSPGTAPFEAFF. The DNA of the CDR3 is TGTGCCAGCTCACCCGGGACAGCTCCTTTCGAAGCTTTCTTT. The full variable domain, with the rest looked up from reference TRBV18 and TRBJ1-1, is NAGVMQNPRHLVRRRGQEARLRCSPMKGHSHVYWYRQLPEEGLKFMVYLQKENIIDESGMPKERFSAEFPKEGPSILRIQQVVRGDSAAYFCASSPGTAPFEAFFGQGTRLTVV.

This chain links TRBV2 with TRBJ2-7; 9 bases fit TRBD2. Trimming at V came to 1 base and at J to 3 bases, leaving 7 bases not matched to a gene. The CDR3 spans 16 residues. Germline loops: CDR1 SNHLY, CDR2 FYNNEI. The CDR3 loop reads CASSEGAGGGDYEQYF. Here the CDR3 DNA reads TGTGCCAGCAGTGAAGGGGCGGGAGGGGGGGACTACGAGCAGTACTTC. Drawing the rest from reference TRBV2 and TRBJ2-7, the complete variable domain is EPEVTQTPSHQVTQMGQEVILRCVPISNHLYFYWYRQILGQKVEFLVSFYNNEISEKSEIFDDQFSVERPDGSNFTLKIRSTKLEDSAMYFCASSEGAGGGDYEQYFGPGTRLTVT.

On this clonotype: A much larger clone sits a single nucleotide away, making a read error possible. Here the CDR3 omits its conserved ending phenylalanine or tryptophan, so a read error is the likely source. V usage is TRBV9 and J usage is TRBJ2-5; no definite D call. The length of the CDR3 is 13 residues. The V end was cut by 0 bases, the J end by 5 bases, with 8 bases between. The germline V gene has CDR1 SGDLS and CDR2 YYNGEE. The CDR3 DNA reads TGTGCCAGCAGCGTAGACCCCAGGGAGACCCAGTACCTC. This codes for CASSVDPRETQYL.

With regard to this clonotype: This may be a read error: a much more frequent sequence differs by one nucleotide. This chain connects TRBV5-1 to TRBJ2-3; D perhaps matches TRBD2 (6 bases). Germline values: CDR1 SGHRS, CDR2 YFSETQ. The ends were cut back, 0 bases at V and 0 bases at J, with 14 bases in the middle. The CDR3 loop spans 17 amino acids. The CDR3, as DNA: TGCGCCAGCAGCTTGGGTCTAGCGAGAGCTAGCACAGATACGCAGTATTTT. It codes for CASSLGLARASTDTQYF. Full variable domain (missing parts from reference TRBV5-1 and TRBJ2-3): KAGVTQTPRYLIKTRGQQVTLSCSPISGHRSVSWYQQTPGQGLQFLFEYFSETQRNKGNFPGRFSGRQFSNSRSEMNVSTLELGDSALYLCASSLGLARASTDTQYFGPGTRLTVL.

This clonotype occurred many times. This chain uses TRBV2 with TRBJ1-5; the D gene is possibly TRBD1 (6 bases). This CDR3 is 13 amino acids long. The germline gives CDR1 SNHLY, CDR2 FYNNEI. Trimming took off 8 bases at V and 4 bases at J, with 12 bases between the two ends. The CDR3 DNA is TGTGCCAGCGAAGACAGGCCTAATCAGCCCCAGCATTTT. This encodes CASEDRPNQPQHF.

This chain uses TRBV7-2 with TRBJ2-3, with D maybe TRBD2 (6 bases). The germline CDR1 and CDR2 sequences are SGHTA and FQGNSA. The germline V and J ends were trimmed by 7 bases and 0 bases, with 20 bases remaining between them. This CDR3 is 17 amino acids long. The CDR3 is CASTSLRREVSTDTQYF. The CDR3 region has the DNA TGTGCCAGCACCTCCCTAAGGAGGGAGGTGAGCACAGATACGCAGTATTTT.

The rearrangement links TRBV28 to TRBJ2-6; the D gene is possibly TRBD1 (6 bases). The CDR3 is made up of 15 amino acids. V lost 6 bases, J lost 1 base, and 10 bases lay in between. CDR1 and CDR2 from the germline V gene are MDHEN and SYDVKM. CDR3 region: CASSQGGSGANVLTF. The CDR3 DNA reads TGTGCCAGCAGCCAAGGGGGTTCTGGGGCCAACGTCCTGACTTTC.

The CDR3, as DNA: TGTGCCACCAGTGATAGGACAAACCTTTGGGGAGAGACCCAGTACTTC. Translation gives CATSDRTNLWGETQYF. This rearrangement joins TRBV24-1 to TRBJ2-5; TRBD1 is a possible D gene (5 bases). Germline assignment: CDR1 KGHDR and CDR2 SFDVKD. V lost 3 bases, J lost 4 bases, and 17 bases lay in between. The CDR3 has 16 residues.

This clonotype was seen many times. The chain employs TRBV7-6 and TRBJ2-5; D is uncertain. CDR1 SGHVS and CDR2 FNYEAQ come from the germline V gene. The V end was cut by 6 bases, the J end by 1 base, with 9 bases between. CDR3 length equals 13 residues. CDR3 nucleotide sequence: TGTGCCAGCAGGTCGGTGGCCCAAGAGACCCAGTACTTC. It translates to CASRSVAQETQYF.

This clonotype was observed a handful of times. This chain uses TRBV15 with TRBJ2-6; the D gene is possibly TRBD1 (5 bases). CDR3 length equals 17 residues. CDR1 and CDR2 from the germline V gene are LNHNV and YYDKDF (reference sequence). Trimming cost V 1 base and J 0 bases, with 10 bases left between them. In DNA form, the CDR3 reads TGTGCCACCAGCAGAGGACAGTTTACCTCTGGGGCCAACGTCCTGACTTTC. Its protein product is CATSRGQFTSGANVLTF.

The table lists this clonotype with a few counts. The chain recombines TRBV14 with TRBJ2-5; TRBD1 might be the D (6 bases). Trimming took 1 base from V and 0 from J, leaving 15 bases between them. The CDR3 sequence is 17 residues long. In germline, CDR1 is SGHDN, CDR2 FVKESK. The CDR3 nucleotides are TGTGCCAGCAGCCAAGGCTCGGTTACAGGGTACCAAGAGACCCAGTACTTC. This translates into CASSQGSVTGYQETQYF.